This entry lists 31 T cell receptor beta chains sequenced from one sample in a study of somatic mutations in cytotoxic T cells in rheumatoid arthritis. Sequencing used immunoSEQ multiplex PCR; TCRdb keeps in-frame clones, though not all of them. The table includes almost 7,500 clones, 74% detected once. Sequenced sample: CD8+ T cells sorted from blood. The receptors come from an adult with rheumatoid arthritis.

The rearrangement uses TRBV6-1 and TRBJ1-4, with D unresolved. The CDR3 consists of 16 residues. Trimming removed 4 bases at V and 3 bases at J, with 15 bases between. The germline V gene has CDR1 MNHNS and CDR2 SASEGT. The CDR3, as DNA: TGTGCCAGCAGTGGCCTTTTGGTTAGGGCTAATGAAAAACTGTTTTTT. Its protein product is CASSGLLVRANEKLFF.

This clone was seen just once. The CDR3 sequence is CASSRHEGETQYF. The CDR3, as DNA: TGCGCCAGCAGCCGTCACGAGGGGGAGACCCAGTACTTC. The chain has TRBV4-3 and TRBJ2-5; either TRBD1 or TRBD2 may supply D (5 bases each). The CDR3 is 13 residues long. V lost 4 bases to trimming and J lost 5 bases, with 11 bases between them. Germline-derived CDR1 and CDR2 are LGHNA and YSLEER.

CDR3 amino acids: CASSSRTATNEKLFF. CDR3 sequence (DNA): TGTGCCAGTAGTTCCCGGACAGCAACTAATGAAAAACTGTTTTTT. V usage is TRBV19 and J usage is TRBJ1-4; D is possibly TRBD1 (6 bases). This CDR3 spans 15 amino acids. Germline CDR1 is LNHDA and CDR2 is SQIVND (reference sequence). The V gene lost 5 bases and the J gene lost 0 bases, with 10 bases spanning the gap.

This chain connects TRBV7-9 to TRBJ2-7, with TRBD1 matching 7 bases. From germline, CDR1 is SEHNR and CDR2 FQNEAQ (reference sequence). The ends lost 5 bases at V and 0 bases at J; junction bases unmatched: 4. This CDR3 has 14 residues. The CDR3, as DNA: TGTGCCAGCAGCCTCGGACAGGCCTCCTACGAGCAGTACTTC. Protein: CASSLGQASYEQYF.

The chain is built from TRBV19 and TRBJ2-7; D perhaps matches TRBD2 (5 bases). The V gene lost 9 bases and the J gene lost 3 bases, with 9 bases spanning the gap. The length of the CDR3 is 11 residues. Germline V gene sequence: CDR1 LNHDA, CDR2 SQIVND (reference sequence). The CDR3: CASLEGYEQYF. CDR3 DNA sequence: TGTGCCAGCCTCGAGGGCTACGAGCAGTACTTC.

The chain employs TRBV27 and TRBJ2-7; D is perhaps TRBD1 or TRBD2 (5 bases each). V lost 2 bases, J lost 3 bases, and 8 bases lay in between. In germline, CDR1 is MNHEY, CDR2 SMNVEV (reference sequence). The CDR3 is 13 amino acids. The CDR3 loop is CASSLAGGYEQYF. The DNA for the CDR3 is TGTGCCAGCAGTTTAGCTGGGGGCTACGAGCAGTACTTC.

The chain couples TRBV4-2 to TRBJ2-2; the match to TRBD2 covers 10 bases. Germline assignment: CDR1 LGHNA and CDR2 YNFKEQ. The CDR3 is 16 residues long. The V segment lost 0 bases and the J segment 7 bases; nucleotides outside the gene matches: 5. The CDR3 DNA reads TGTGCCAGCAGCCAAGATCCTAGCGGGAGTGGCGGGGAGCTGTTTTTT. It translates to CASSQDPSGSGGELFF.

The rearrangement links TRBV28 to TRBJ1-2; TRBD1 matches at 7 bases. CDR1 is MDHEN and CDR2 is SYDVKM in the germline V gene. This CDR3 region has 14 residues. The V gene end was trimmed by 4 bases and the J gene end by 3 bases; junction bases not matched to a gene: 5. The CDR3 sequence: CASSYAGTDYGYTF. The CDR3 DNA follows: TGTGCCAGCAGTTATGCCGGGACAGACTATGGCTACACCTTC.

The CDR3 nucleotides read TGTGCCAGCAGTGTCTCAGGGTCCAGTCAGCCCCAGCATTTT. Protein: CASSVSGSSQPQHF. This chain joins TRBV27 and TRBJ1-5; the D gene is possibly TRBD1 (5 bases). Germline V lookup: CDR1 MNHEY, CDR2 SMNVEV (reference sequence). The CDR3 loop spans 14 amino acids. Between the trimmed V and J ends, which lost 5 bases and 6 bases, there was a span of 14 bases.

The rearrangement links TRBV28 to TRBJ2-3; 8 positions match TRBD2. The CDR3 sequence is 17 residues long. J lost 1 base, V lost 3 bases, and 9 bases had no gene match. Germline V CDR1 and CDR2: MDHEN, SYDVKM. The CDR3 sequence is CASSFSRGVVGTDTQYF. CDR3 nucleotides: TGTGCCAGCAGTTTTTCGCGGGGGGTCGTCGGCACAGATACGCAGTATTTT.

This clone was observed a few times. The rearrangement links TRBV5-6 to TRBJ1-1, with D unresolved. Germline V lookup: CDR1 SGHDT, CDR2 YYEEEE. Trimming removed 2 bases from V and 1 base from J, with 6 bases in between. This CDR3 has 13 amino acids. CDR3 coding DNA: TGTGCCAGCAGCTTAGAAGCGAACACTGAAGCTTTCTTT. Translation gives CASSLEANTEAFF.

The rearrangement links TRBV7-9 to TRBJ2-7, with TRBD2 as a possible D gene (5 bases). V shed 2 bases and J shed 2 bases, with 16 bases lying between them. Germline CDR1 SEHNR, CDR2 FQNEAQ (reference sequence). CDR3 size: 16 residues. The CDR3 is CASSLTVGIGTYEQYF. The CDR3 DNA is TGTGCCAGCAGCTTAACGGTAGGGATCGGGACCTACGAGCAGTACTTC.

The chain is built from TRBV4-3 and TRBJ2-7; TRBD2 matches 9 bases. V lost 3 bases and J lost 0; bases outside the gene matches: 15. The germline gives CDR1 LGHNA, CDR2 YSLEER. This CDR3 has 19 amino acids. The CDR3 DNA sequence: TGCGCCAGCAGCCACGCACGGACAGCGGGAGGAGGGACCTCCTACGAGCAGTACTTC. Protein product: CASSHARTAGGGTSYEQYF.

V gene TRBV7-9 combines with J gene TRBJ2-1; possibly TRBD2 for D (7 bases). Germline CDR1 is SEHNR and CDR2 is FQNEAQ (reference sequence). V was cut by 4 bases and J by 1 base, with 17 bases left in between. The CDR3 runs 17 residues. The CDR3 DNA is TGTGCCAGCAGCTCCTTAGCCCGGGGGGCGTCCTACAATGAGCAGTTCTTC. This encodes CASSSLARGASYNEQFF. Complete variable domain (other parts from reference TRBV7-9 and TRBJ2-1): DTGVSQNPRHKITKRGQNVTFRCDPISEHNRLYWYRQTLGQGPEFLTYFQNEAQLEKSRLLSDRFSAERPKGSFSTLEIQRTEQGDSAMYLCASSSLARGASYNEQFFGPGTRLTVL.

The V call is TRBV7-9, the J call TRBJ2-7; possible D gene TRBD1, 6 bases. V was shortened by 1 base and J by 4 bases, with 17 bases between the two germline ends. The germline CDR1 and CDR2 sequences are SEHNR and FQNEAQ (reference sequence). There are 16 residues in the CDR3. CDR3 sequence: CASSLGDRLANYEQYF. The CDR3 nucleotides read TGTGCCAGCAGCTTAGGAGACAGGTTAGCCAATTACGAGCAGTACTTC.

V gene TRBV7-9 combines with J gene TRBJ2-7; perhaps TRBD2 as D (6 bases). Trimming shortened V by 5 bases and J by 1 base, and 12 bases separated the two germline ends. The CDR3 covers 14 residues. Per the germline V gene, CDR1 is SEHNR and CDR2 is FQNEAQ (reference sequence). The CDR3 is CASSEAGRSYEQYF. The CDR3 nucleotides read TGTGCCAGCAGCGAAGCAGGGAGGTCCTACGAGCAGTACTTC.

The V and J genes are TRBV9 and TRBJ2-2, with no clear D. The CDR3 loop spans 16 amino acids. V shed 0 bases and J shed 2 bases, with 11 bases lying between them. CDR1 is SGDLS and CDR2 is YYNGEE in the germline V gene. For the CDR3, the DNA is TGTGCCAGCAGCGTAGTGCAGTTTCCCAACACCGGGGAGCTGTTTTTT. Its protein product is CASSVVQFPNTGELFF.

J is TRBJ2-1 and V is TRBV27; D possibly corresponds to TRBD2 (5 bases). Germline CDR1 is MNHEY and CDR2 is SMNVEV (reference sequence). Trimming took 6 bases from V and 2 from J, leaving 14 bases between them. The CDR3 length is 15 residues. For the CDR3, the DNA is TGTGCCAGCAGCCCGTCGGGGAACCCCTACAATGAGCAGTTCTTC. This sequence encodes CASSPSGNPYNEQFF.

Here the CDR3 reads CASSLAGFSTDTQYF. DNA of the CDR3: TGTGCCAGCAGCTTAGCCGGCTTTAGCACAGATACGCAGTATTTT. The chain is built from TRBV13 and TRBJ2-3; D remains ambiguous. The CDR3 length is 15 residues. Looked up from germline, CDR1 is PRHDT and CDR2 is FYEKMQ (reference sequence). Trimming pared 1 base from V and 0 bases from J, leaving 8 bases between.

The V and J genes are TRBV27 and TRBJ1-2; 7 bases fit TRBD1. CDR3 length: 17 amino acids. The junction had 19 bases not matched to a gene; V was cut back by 11 bases and J by 1 base. Germline loops: CDR1 MNHEY, CDR2 SMNVEV (reference sequence). The DNA of the CDR3 is TGTGCCCTTCATTCGGGACCCTCTTCAGGGGGTAACTATGGCTACACCTTC. Encoded protein: CALHSGPSSGGNYGYTF.

The chain links TRBV6-1 to TRBJ2-2; 7 nucleotides agree with TRBD1. The V and J ends lost 0 bases and 4 bases, in that order; junction bases with no gene match: 20. There are 21 residues in the CDR3. From germline, CDR1 is MNHNS and CDR2 SASEGT. DNA for the CDR3: TGTGCCAGCAGTGAAGCGGTTTATTCCTACAGGGGTTCCCCTCTCACCGGGGAGCTGTTTTTT. It yields the protein CASSEAVYSYRGSPLTGELFF.

V is TRBV7-9 and J is TRBJ2-6; 8 positions agree with TRBD1. CDR3 length equals 19 residues. The V gene's germline CDR1 is SEHNR and CDR2 FQNEAQ (reference sequence). The V and J ends lost 4 bases and 0 bases, in that order; junction bases with no gene match: 11. The CDR3 protein is CASSSLGQGLLSGANVLTF. Written as DNA, the CDR3 is TGTGCCAGCAGCTCACTAGGACAGGGATTACTCTCTGGGGCCAACGTCCTGACTTTC.

V gene TRBV4-3 combines with J gene TRBJ2-5; possibly TRBD1 or TRBD2 for D (5 bases each). CDR1 LGHNA and CDR2 YSLEER come from the germline V gene. The CDR3 sequence is 16 residues long. The germline V and J ends were trimmed by 0 bases and 1 base, with 12 bases remaining between them. Here the CDR3 reads CASSQDKRGSQETQYF. The CDR3 coding sequence is TGCGCCAGCAGCCAAGATAAGAGGGGCTCCCAAGAGACCCAGTACTTC.

This clone was found once. The chain employs TRBV5-4 and TRBJ2-1; 13 nucleotides match TRBD2. The length of the CDR3 is 18 residues. Germline loops: CDR1 SGHNT, CDR2 YYREEE (reference sequence). Trimming cost V 3 bases and J 8 bases; bases outside gene matches: 14. CDR3 in amino acids: CASSSFFRTSGSNDEQFF. The CDR3 DNA follows: TGTGCCAGCAGCTCGTTTTTCCGGACTAGCGGGAGTAACGATGAGCAGTTCTTC.

The J gene is TRBJ1-2, the V gene TRBV4-1, with 7 nucleotides matching TRBD1. The CDR3 is made up of 14 amino acids. The trim removed 1 base at V and 7 bases at J, leaving 6 bases unmatched. Germline assignment: CDR1 MGHRA and CDR2 YSYEKL. CDR3 amino acids: CASSQVYRGGGYTF. The CDR3 nucleotides read TGCGCCAGCAGCCAAGTATACAGGGGAGGTGGCTACACCTTC.

The genes are TRBV19 and TRBJ2-7; 10 bases fit TRBD2. The V segment lost 4 bases and the J segment 4 bases; nucleotides outside the gene matches: 1. The CDR3 runs to 13 residues. The germline V gene has CDR1 LNHDA and CDR2 SQIVND (reference sequence). The CDR3 loop reads CASSTSGGYEQYF. DNA for the CDR3: TGTGCCAGTAGTACTAGCGGGGGTTACGAGCAGTACTTC.

This clone has a handful of counts. The J gene is TRBJ2-1, the V gene TRBV6-5; 7 nucleotides agree with TRBD2. The germline V gene encodes CDR1 MNHEY and CDR2 SVGAGI. V lost 5 bases, J lost 9 bases, and 10 bases stayed unmatched. The CDR3 consists of 14 residues. Here the CDR3 reads CASSKGLETGEQFF. The CDR3 nucleotides read TGTGCCAGCAGTAAAGGACTAGAAACGGGTGAGCAGTTCTTC.

This clone was found a few times. The chain recombines TRBV9 with TRBJ2-3; 11 bases line up with TRBD2. CDR3 length: 16 residues. CDR1 and CDR2 from the germline V gene are SGDLS and YYNGEE. V dropped 2 bases and J dropped 2; count of bases not matched to a gene: 4. CDR3 region: CASSVETSGITDTQYF. Here the CDR3 DNA reads TGTGCCAGCAGCGTCGAGACTAGCGGGATCACAGATACGCAGTATTTT.

This clone was found a few times. The chain joins TRBV27 to TRBJ2-7; TRBD2 is a possible D gene (5 bases). The CDR3 spans 12 residues. Looked up from germline, CDR1 is MNHEY and CDR2 is SMNVEV (reference sequence). Trimming removed 2 bases at V and 4 bases at J, with 6 bases between. CDR3 nucleotide sequence: TGTGCCAGCAGTTTAACGGGATACGAGCAGTACTTC. Translating it yields CASSLTGYEQYF.

This sequence joins TRBV7-9 and TRBJ1-1; TRBD1 might be the D (5 bases). The germline V gene encodes CDR1 SEHNR and CDR2 FQNEAQ (reference sequence). The V end lost 6 bases, the J end lost 2 bases, and 19 bases lay between the germline ends. The CDR3 loop spans 16 amino acids. CDR3 loop: CASRPPGGGGNTEAFF. The CDR3 DNA sequence: TGTGCCAGCAGACCCCCGGGGGGGGGAGGAAACACTGAAGCTTTCTTT.

This clone was seen only once. The V gene is TRBV30, the J gene TRBJ2-7; D gene uncertain. CDR1 GTSNPN and CDR2 SVGIG come from the germline V gene (reference sequence). Trimming removed 4 bases at V and 0 bases at J, with 10 bases between. This CDR3 has 13 amino acids. CDR3 in amino acids: CAWKGPFSYEQYF. The CDR3 DNA reads TGTGCCTGGAAGGGCCCCTTCTCCTACGAGCAGTACTTC.